This T cell receptor beta chain was retrieved from a study of radiotherapy plus CTLA-4 blockade in lung cancer. Broader study findings: The study found tumor-derived TCR clones expanded in blood after radiotherapy plus ipilimumab. Together with interferon-beta, which increased in serum after radiation, early dynamic changes in blood T cell clones were reportedly the best predictors of response.

Ipilimumab CTLA-4 blockade and focal radiation were given to patients with chemo-refractory metastatic non-small-cell lung cancer. The CDR3 is made up of 15 amino acids. Per germline, CDR1 SGHRS and CDR2 YFSETQ. The ends lost 4 bases at V and 5 bases at J; junction bases unmatched: 7. In regard to this clone: As yet, its antigen is unknown.

Profiling relied on immunoSEQ multiplex PCR, and the TCRdb table lists in-frame clones only, not all of them. Of about 24,000 clones listed, less than 80% are singletons. The source of this sequence is a human donor with non-small cell lung cancer whose response to radiotherapy plus ipilimumab could not be evaluated. J is TRBJ2-3 and V is TRBV5-1, with 10 bases matching TRBD2. Here the sequenced sample was peripheral blood, taken from a patient treated with radiotherapy plus ipilimumab. This CDR3 reads CASSGSGRAGDTQYF. The CDR3 DNA follows: TGCGCCAGCAGCGGAAGCGGGAGGGCGGGAGATACGCAGTATTTT. The variable domain in full, completed from reference TRBV5-1 and TRBJ2-3, reads KAGVTQTPRYLIKTRGQQVTLSCSPISGHRSVSWYQQTPGQGLQFLFEYFSETQRNKGNFPGRFSGRQFSNSRSEMNVSTLELGDSALYLCASSGSGRAGDTQYFGPGTRLTVL.